The rows below give T cell receptor beta chains drawn from one sample of a study of shared clonotypes between healthy human individuals. Libraries were prepared by immunoSEQ multiplex PCR; TCRdb keeps only in-frame clonotypes and omits some of them. The sample carries some 2,000,000 clones, approximately 96% recorded once. Sequenced material: naive CD4+ T cells sorted from blood. All receptors derive from a man between 18 and 35 years old in good health. Both conserved end residues are part of each CDR3. Fields, in order: J gene, V gene, D gene, clone size, CDR3 protein, CDR3 DNA. The D gene is left open where the match is weak. Expanded clones get a size class; other rows say once, few or many, or leave the size out.

>TRBJ2-5|TRBV19|NA|NA
CASSIGQRQETQYF
TGTGCCAGTAGTATCGGACAGCGCCAAGAGACCCAGTACTTC
>TRBJ2-2|TRBV30|NA|NA
CAWSFTATPTGELFF
TGTGCCTGGAGTTTTACAGCGACCCCGACCGGGGAGCTGTTTTTT
>TRBJ1-3|TRBV10-3|NA|once
CAATGSAGNTIYF
TGTGCCGCCACAGGGTCTGCTGGAAACACCATATATTTT
>TRBJ2-7|TRBV5-1|NA|NA
CASSLDMEYEQYF
TGCGCCAGCAGCTTGGATATGGAGTACGAGCAGTACTTC
>TRBJ2-1|TRBV9|NA|once
CASSVGPINEQFF
TGTGCCAGCAGCGTTGGACCGATCAATGAGCAGTTCTTC
>TRBJ2-3|TRBV5-8|TRBD2|NA
CASSFTPGGADTQYF
TGTGCCAGCAGCTTCACCCCTGGGGGGGCAGATACGCAGTATTTT
>TRBJ1-4|TRBV7-9|NA|NA
CASSRGNGATNEKLFF
TGTGCCAGCAGCCGGGGGAACGGGGCAACTAATGAAAAACTGTTTTTT
>TRBJ2-4|TRBV7-9|NA|NA
CASSQSLAKNIQYF
TGTGCCAGCAGCCAAAGCTTAGCCAAAAACATTCAGTACTTC
>TRBJ1-1|TRBV10-1|NA|NA
CASSESSLGDTEAFF
TGCGCCAGCAGTGAGTCCAGCCTAGGGGACACTGAAGCTTTCTTT
>TRBJ1-1|TRBV18|NA|NA
CASSLGLDTEAFF
TGTGCCAGCTCACTAGGGTTGGACACTGAAGCTTTCTTT
>TRBJ1-2|TRBV29-1|TRBD1|NA
CSVEGLRDRGGYGYTF
TGCAGCGTTGAAGGGTTAAGAGACAGGGGTGGGTATGGCTACACCTTC